This T cell receptor beta chain was sequenced for a study of blood T cell repertoires in COVID-19. On the study more broadly: In each case, the material was cDNA or gDNA derived from T cells, B-cell-depleted T cells, or PBMCs.

This clone occurred a few times. Participants were aged roughly 18 to 89 years from 20 to 30 US areas. Each participant's cohort was designated according to participant-reported clinical history. Donors in Cohort 3 who had recovered were those with two negative PCRs, healthcare professional clearance, or resolution of their symptoms. Profiled with immunoSEQ multiplex PCR; TCRdb holds only in-frame clones, not every one. The sample has roughly 250,000 clones; roughly 86% are singletons. Specimen: PBMCs or T cells enriched from blood (not recorded which). The clonotype was recovered from a woman between 45 and 60 years old who had recovered from COVID-19.

Written as DNA, the CDR3 is TGTGCCAGCAGGGACGACAGGGTAAGTCAGCCCCAGCATTTT. It is translated as CASRDDRVSQPQHF. The J gene is TRBJ1-5, the V gene TRBV6-5; 7 nucleotides align to TRBD1. Germline assignment: CDR1 MNHEY and CDR2 SVGAGI. CDR3 length equals 14 residues. The V segment lost 6 bases and the J segment 6 bases; nucleotides outside the gene matches: 8.